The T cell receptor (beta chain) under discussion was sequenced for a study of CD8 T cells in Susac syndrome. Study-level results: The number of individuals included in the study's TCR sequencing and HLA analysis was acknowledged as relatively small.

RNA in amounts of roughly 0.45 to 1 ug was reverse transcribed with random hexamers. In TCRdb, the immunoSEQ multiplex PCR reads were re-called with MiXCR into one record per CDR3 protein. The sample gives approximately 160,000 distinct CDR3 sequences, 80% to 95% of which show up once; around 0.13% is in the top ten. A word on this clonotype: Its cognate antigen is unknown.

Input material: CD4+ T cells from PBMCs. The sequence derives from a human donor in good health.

The CDR3 here is CASGRDRASYEQYF. In DNA form, the CDR3 reads TGTGCCAGCGGCCGGGACAGGGCTTCCTACGAGCAGTACTTC. The gene calls are TRBV3-1 and TRBJ2-7; 9 bases align to TRBD1. Germline values: CDR1 LGHDT, CDR2 YNNKEL (reference sequence). The V segment lost 8 bases and the J segment 1 base; nucleotides outside the gene matches: 6. This CDR3 region has 14 residues.